One TCR beta chain is described in this entry. Its antigen is still unknown. These data originate in a study of CD8 T cell repertoires and HIV-1 epitope variants. Overall study: T cells were stimulated with Twenty-five Gag and Nef peptides separately. 1M T cells were kept uncultured as a baseline. Study-level points and caveats: Nef KF9 drew about five clonotypes and HW9 one, without TAALDMSHF responses.

Produced via immunoSEQ multiplex PCR; TCRdb's table is partial and in-frame only. The table shows over 90,000 clones, with more than 65% occurring only once. The CDR3 runs 12 residues. Trimming took 6 bases from V and 0 from J, leaving 6 bases between them. The germline V gene has CDR1 MNHNS and CDR2 SASEGT. The J gene is TRBJ2-7, the V gene TRBV6-1; no clear D. What was sequenced was uncultured baseline CD8+ T cells from peripheral blood mononuclear cells (PBMCs). This TCR came from a male donor with HIV. The CDR3 DNA sequence: TGTGCCAGCAGAGGAGACTCCTACGAGCAGTACTTC. As protein: CASRGDSYEQYF.